The 9 T cell receptor beta chains below were found in one sample sequenced in a study of T cell responses to AZD1222 COVID-19 vaccine. TCRdb keeps only in-frame clones here, not all; method: immunoSEQ multiplex PCR. The sample lists nearly 110,000 clones, 75% to 95% occurring once. The source was peripheral blood, collected 28 days after the second AZD1222 dose. These receptors all come from an adult who received the AZD1222 COVID-19 vaccine.

This chain connects TRBV18 to TRBJ2-3; no definite D call. CDR3 length: 14 residues. V lost 0 bases and J lost 2, with 6 bases in between. CDR1 is KGHSH, CDR2 LQKENI, per germline. CDR3 coding DNA: TGTGCCAGCTCACCACCGGCATTCACAGATACGCAGTATTTT. Translated, it gives CASSPPAFTDTQYF.

This sequence joins TRBV27 and TRBJ2-1; 8 bases are a match to TRBD1. The germline CDR1 and CDR2 sequences are MNHEY and SMNVEV (reference sequence). CDR3 length: 14 residues. The trim removed 5 bases at V and 8 bases at J, leaving 8 bases unmatched. Written as DNA, the CDR3 is TGTGCCAGCAGTAATGGACAGGGAGTCTATGAGCAGTTCTTC. Encoded protein: CASSNGQGVYEQFF.

The J gene is TRBJ2-7, the V gene TRBV19; D is possibly TRBD2 (6 bases). This CDR3 has 13 amino acids. Trimming left V 3 bases short and J 5 bases short, with 11 bases between. Germline V CDR1 and CDR2: LNHDA, SQIVND (reference sequence). In DNA, the CDR3 is TGTGCCAGTAGTATGGGCGGGACTCACGAGCAGTACTTC. It specifies CASSMGGTHEQYF.

The chain employs TRBV5-4 and TRBJ2-1, with D tentatively TRBD2 (6 bases). Trimming removed 3 bases from V and 12 bases from J, with 19 bases in between. Per germline, CDR1 SGHNT and CDR2 YYREEE (reference sequence). The CDR3 is made up of 14 amino acids. The CDR3: CASSSGTQVWGQFF. The CDR3 DNA sequence: TGTGCCAGCAGCTCCGGGACTCAAGTATGGGGGCAGTTCTTC.

The chain employs TRBV27 and TRBJ2-2; D gene unclear. The CDR3 is 12 amino acids. V lost 2 bases and J lost 5, with 3 bases in between. Germline V CDR1 and CDR2: MNHEY, SMNVEV (reference sequence). The CDR3 sequence is CASSLMTGELFF. The CDR3 nucleotides are TGTGCCAGCAGTTTAATGACCGGGGAGCTGTTTTTT.

The rearrangement links TRBV7-9 to TRBJ2-1, with 9 nucleotides matching TRBD1. Germline lookup yields CDR1 SEHNR and CDR2 FQNEAQ (reference sequence). With V trimmed by 5 bases and J by 8 bases, 13 bases remained unmatched. This CDR3 region has 16 residues. CDR3 in DNA: TGTGCCAGCAGCGCCCCGGGACAGGGTTTTTTCGATGAGCAGTTCTTC. As protein: CASSAPGQGFFDEQFF.

A note on this clone: One end of the junction does not line up with germline, which may come from a read error. This chain connects TRBV6-5 to TRBJ1-5; a possible D gene is TRBD1 (6 bases). Germline V CDR1 and CDR2: MNHEY, SVGAGI. This CDR3 comprises 13 residues. Here the CDR3 reads CASARGSTQPQHF. The CDR3, as DNA: TGTGCCAGCGCCAGGGGAAGCACTCAGCCCCAGCATTTT.

V is TRBV30 and J is TRBJ1-6, with TRBD1 identical over 7 bases. CDR1 and CDR2 (germline): GTSNPN, SVGIG (reference sequence). Trimming took 2 bases from V and 10 from J; bases not matched to a gene: 5. CDR3 length: 13 amino acids. CDR3 nucleotides: TGTGCCTGGAGTAGACAGGGAAGGTCACCCCTCCACTTT. Translation gives CAWSRQGRSPLHF.

The rearrangement joins TRBV5-1 to TRBJ2-1; D perhaps matches TRBD2 (5 bases). The germline V gene encodes CDR1 SGHRS and CDR2 YFSETQ. V lost 4 bases and J 0 bases, leaving 14 bases between the germline ends. This CDR3 region has 16 residues. Here the CDR3 reads CASSPGETFSYNEQFF. The CDR3, as DNA: TGCGCCAGCAGCCCCGGGGAAACCTTCTCCTACAATGAGCAGTTCTTC.